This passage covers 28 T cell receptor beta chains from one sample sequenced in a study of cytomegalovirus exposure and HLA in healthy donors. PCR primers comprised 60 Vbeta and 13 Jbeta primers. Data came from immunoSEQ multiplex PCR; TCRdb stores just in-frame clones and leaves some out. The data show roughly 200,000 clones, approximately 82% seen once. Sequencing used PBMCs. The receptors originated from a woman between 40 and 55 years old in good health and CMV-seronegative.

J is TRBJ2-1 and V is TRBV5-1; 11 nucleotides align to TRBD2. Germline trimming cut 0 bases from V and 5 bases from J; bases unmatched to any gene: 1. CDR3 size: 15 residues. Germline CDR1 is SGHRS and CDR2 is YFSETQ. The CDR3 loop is CASSLDSGGDNEQFF. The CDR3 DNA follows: TGCGCCAGCAGCTTGGATAGCGGGGGGGACAATGAGCAGTTCTTC.

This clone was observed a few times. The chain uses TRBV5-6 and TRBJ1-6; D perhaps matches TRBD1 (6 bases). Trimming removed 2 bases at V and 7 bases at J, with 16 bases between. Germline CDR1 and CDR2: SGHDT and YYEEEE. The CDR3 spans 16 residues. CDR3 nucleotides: TGTGCCAGCAGCTTATCACAGGGAACAATCAATTCACCCCTCCACTTT. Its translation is CASSLSQGTINSPLHF.

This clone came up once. The CDR3 loop reads CASSLSWRVAGTDTQYF. In DNA, the CDR3 is TGTGCCAGCAGCTTATCCTGGAGGGTAGCGGGCACAGATACGCAGTATTTT. The V gene is TRBV7-3, the J gene TRBJ2-3, with D tentatively TRBD2 (6 bases). The CDR3 length is 17 residues. Germline V gene lookup returns CDR1 SGHTA and CDR2 FQGTGA. The ends were cut back, 2 bases at V and 1 base at J, with 16 bases in the middle. Variable domain in full (rest from reference TRBV7-3 and TRBJ2-3): GAGVSQTPSNKVTEKGKYVELRCDPISGHTALYWYRQSLGQGPEFLIYFQGTGAADDSGLPNDRFFAVRPEGSVSTLKIQRTERGDSAVYLCASSLSWRVAGTDTQYFGPGTRLTVL.

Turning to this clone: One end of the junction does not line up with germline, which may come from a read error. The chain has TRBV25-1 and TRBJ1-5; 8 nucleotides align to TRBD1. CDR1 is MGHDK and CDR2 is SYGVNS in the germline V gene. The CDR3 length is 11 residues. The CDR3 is CATDRGSAPAF. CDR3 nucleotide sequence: TGTGCCACCGACAGGGGATCAGCCCCAGCATTT.

CDR3 nucleotides: TGTGCCAGCAGCTTGCCCCCTAATCAGCCCCAGCATTTT. This sequence encodes CASSLPPNQPQHF. The chain employs TRBV5-8 and TRBJ1-5; D uncertain. Trimming stripped 1 base from V and 4 bases from J, with 6 bases between. The CDR3 has 13 amino acids. Germline assignment: CDR1 SGHTS and CDR2 YDEGEE.

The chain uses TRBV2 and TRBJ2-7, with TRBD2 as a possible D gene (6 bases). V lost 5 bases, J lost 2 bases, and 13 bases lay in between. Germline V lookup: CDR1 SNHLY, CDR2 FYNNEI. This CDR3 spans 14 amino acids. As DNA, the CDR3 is TGTGCCAGCAGTCGAGCCGGGAGAACCTACGAGCAGTACTTC. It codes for CASSRAGRTYEQYF.

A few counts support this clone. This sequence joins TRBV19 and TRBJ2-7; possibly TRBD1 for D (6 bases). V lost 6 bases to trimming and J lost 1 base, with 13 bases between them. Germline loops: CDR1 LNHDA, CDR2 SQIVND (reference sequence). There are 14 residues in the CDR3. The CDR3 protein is CASSYRVWSYEQYF. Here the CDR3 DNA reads TGTGCCAGTAGCTACAGGGTTTGGTCCTACGAGCAGTACTTC.

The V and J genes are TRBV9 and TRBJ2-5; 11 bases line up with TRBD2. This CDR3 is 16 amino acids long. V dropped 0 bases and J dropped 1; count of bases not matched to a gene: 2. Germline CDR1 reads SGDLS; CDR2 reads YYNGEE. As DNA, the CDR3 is TGTGCCAGCAGCGTAGGAGGACTAGCGGGCCAAGAGACCCAGTACTTC. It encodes CASSVGGLAGQETQYF.

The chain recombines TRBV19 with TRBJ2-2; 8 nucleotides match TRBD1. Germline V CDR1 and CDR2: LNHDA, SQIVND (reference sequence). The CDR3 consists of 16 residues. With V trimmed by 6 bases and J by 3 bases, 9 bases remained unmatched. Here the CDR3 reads CASRDPGQDYTGELFF. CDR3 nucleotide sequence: TGTGCCAGTAGAGACCCGGGACAGGATTACACCGGGGAGCTGTTTTTT.

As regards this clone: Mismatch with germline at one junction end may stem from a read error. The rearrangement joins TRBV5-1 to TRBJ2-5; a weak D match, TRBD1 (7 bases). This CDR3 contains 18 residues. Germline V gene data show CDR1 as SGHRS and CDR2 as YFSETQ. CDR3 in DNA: TGCGCCAGCAGCTATTGGAATTTAGCGGTAGGGGGCCAAGGGACCCAGTACTTC. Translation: CASSYWNLAVGGQGTQYF.

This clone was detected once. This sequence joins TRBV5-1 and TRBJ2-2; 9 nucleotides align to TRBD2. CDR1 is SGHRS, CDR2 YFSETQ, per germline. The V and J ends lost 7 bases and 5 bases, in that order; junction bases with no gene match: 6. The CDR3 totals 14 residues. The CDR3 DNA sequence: TGCGCCAGCGGGCGGGGGGGCCAAACCGGGGAGCTGTTTTTT. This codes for CASGRGGQTGELFF.

The chain's CDR3 is CASSSLAGGRQETQYF. In DNA, the CDR3 is TGTGCCAGCAGTTCGCTAGCGGGGGGTAGGCAAGAGACCCAGTACTTC. V and J are TRBV27 and TRBJ2-5; TRBD2 agrees at 11 bases. The CDR3 has 16 amino acids. V trimming: 4 bases; J trimming: 2 bases; junction bases outside the gene matches: 6. Germline values: CDR1 MNHEY, CDR2 SMNVEV (reference sequence).

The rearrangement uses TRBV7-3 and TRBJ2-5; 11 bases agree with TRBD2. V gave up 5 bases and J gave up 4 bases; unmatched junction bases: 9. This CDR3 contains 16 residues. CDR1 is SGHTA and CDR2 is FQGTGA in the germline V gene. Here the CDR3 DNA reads TGTGCCAGCAGCCCCCTAGCGGGGGGTGCATCAGAGACCCAGTACTTC. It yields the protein CASSPLAGGASETQYF. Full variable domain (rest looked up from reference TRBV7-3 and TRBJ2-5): GAGVSQTPSNKVTEKGKYVELRCDPISGHTALYWYRQSLGQGPEFLIYFQGTGAADDSGLPNDRFFAVRPEGSVSTLKIQRTERGDSAVYLCASSPLAGGASETQYFGPGTRLLVL.

This CDR3 is CASRETGMNTEAFF. The CDR3 DNA sequence: TGTGCCAGCAGGGAAACAGGAATGAACACTGAAGCTTTCTTT. The chain has TRBV27 and TRBJ1-1, with TRBD1 as a possible D gene (5 bases). There are 14 residues in the CDR3. Trimming left V 6 bases short and J 0 bases short, with 11 bases between. CDR1 and CDR2 from the germline V gene are MNHEY and SMNVEV (reference sequence).

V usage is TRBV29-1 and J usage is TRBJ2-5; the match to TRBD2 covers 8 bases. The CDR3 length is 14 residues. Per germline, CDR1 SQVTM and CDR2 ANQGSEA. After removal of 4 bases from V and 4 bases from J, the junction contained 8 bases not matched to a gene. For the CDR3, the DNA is TGCAGCGTTGGTAACGGGGGGGCCGGAGAGACCCAGTACTTC. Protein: CSVGNGGAGETQYF.

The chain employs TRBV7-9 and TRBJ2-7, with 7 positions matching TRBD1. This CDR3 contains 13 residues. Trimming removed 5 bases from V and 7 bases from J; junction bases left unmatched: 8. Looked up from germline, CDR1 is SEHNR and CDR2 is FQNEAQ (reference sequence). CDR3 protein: CASSPTGAEEQYF. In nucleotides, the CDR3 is TGTGCCAGCAGCCCAACAGGGGCGGAGGAGCAGTACTTC.

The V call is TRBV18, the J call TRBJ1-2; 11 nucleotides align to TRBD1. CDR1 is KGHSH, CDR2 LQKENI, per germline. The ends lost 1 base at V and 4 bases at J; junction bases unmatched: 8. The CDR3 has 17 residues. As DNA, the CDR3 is TGTGCCAGCTCACCACGGACAGGGGGCATCGGATTCTATGGCTACACCTTC. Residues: CASSPRTGGIGFYGYTF.

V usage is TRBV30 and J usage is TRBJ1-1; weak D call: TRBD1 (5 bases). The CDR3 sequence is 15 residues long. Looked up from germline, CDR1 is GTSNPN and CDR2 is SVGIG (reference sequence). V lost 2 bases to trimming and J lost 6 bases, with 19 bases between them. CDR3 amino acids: CAWSFLPRGSPEAFF. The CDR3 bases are TGTGCCTGGAGTTTCCTTCCAAGGGGTTCCCCTGAAGCTTTCTTT.

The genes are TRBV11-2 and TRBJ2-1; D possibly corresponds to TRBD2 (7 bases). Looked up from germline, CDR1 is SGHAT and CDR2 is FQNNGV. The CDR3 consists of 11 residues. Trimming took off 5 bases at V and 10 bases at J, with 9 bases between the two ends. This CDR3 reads CASSEGGEQFF. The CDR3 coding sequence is TGTGCCAGCAGCGAGGGGGGGGAGCAGTTCTTC.

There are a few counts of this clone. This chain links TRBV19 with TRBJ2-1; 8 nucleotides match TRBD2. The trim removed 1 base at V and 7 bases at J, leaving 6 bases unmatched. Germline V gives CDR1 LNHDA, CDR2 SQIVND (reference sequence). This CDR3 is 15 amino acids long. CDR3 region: CASSIVRGARNEQFF. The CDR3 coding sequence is TGTGCCAGTAGTATAGTGCGGGGGGCTAGGAATGAGCAGTTCTTC.

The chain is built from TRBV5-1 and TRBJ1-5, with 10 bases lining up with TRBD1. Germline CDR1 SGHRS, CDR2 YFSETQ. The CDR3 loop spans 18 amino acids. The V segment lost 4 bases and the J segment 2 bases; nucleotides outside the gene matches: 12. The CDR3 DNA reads TGCGCCAGCAGCCCCGGGACAGGGGTTGCTGTCGGCAATCAGCCCCAGCATTTT. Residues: CASSPGTGVAVGNQPQHF. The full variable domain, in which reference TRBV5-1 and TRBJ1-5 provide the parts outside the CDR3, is KAGVTQTPRYLIKTRGQQVTLSCSPISGHRSVSWYQQTPGQGLQFLFEYFSETQRNKGNFPGRFSGRQFSNSRSEMNVSTLELGDSALYLCASSPGTGVAVGNQPQHFGDGTRLSIL.

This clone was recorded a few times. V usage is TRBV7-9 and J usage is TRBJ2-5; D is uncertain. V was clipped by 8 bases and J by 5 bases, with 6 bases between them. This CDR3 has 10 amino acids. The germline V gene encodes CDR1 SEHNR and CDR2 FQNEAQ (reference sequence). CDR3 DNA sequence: TGTGCCAGCGCGGAGGAGACCCAGTACTTC. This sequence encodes CASAEETQYF.

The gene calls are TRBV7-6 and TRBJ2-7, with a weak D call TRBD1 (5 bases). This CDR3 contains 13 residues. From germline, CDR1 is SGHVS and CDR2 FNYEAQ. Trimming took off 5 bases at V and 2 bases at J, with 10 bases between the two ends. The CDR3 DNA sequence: TGTGCCAGCAGCCCCGGACAAACCTACGAGCAGTACTTC. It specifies CASSPGQTYEQYF.

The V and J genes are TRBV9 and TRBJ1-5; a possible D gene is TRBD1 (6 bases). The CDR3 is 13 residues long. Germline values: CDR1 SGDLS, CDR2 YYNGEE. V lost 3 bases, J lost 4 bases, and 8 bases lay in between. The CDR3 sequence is CASSEGGNQPQHF. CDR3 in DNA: TGTGCCAGCAGCGAAGGGGGAAATCAGCCCCAGCATTTT.

This CDR3 reads CASSITGTSGETQYF. Written as DNA, the CDR3 is TGTGCCAGCAGCATCACCGGGACTAGCGGGGAGACCCAGTACTTC. This chain joins TRBV7-3 and TRBJ2-5, with 12 nucleotides matching TRBD2. The junction had 6 bases not matched to a gene; V was cut back by 5 bases and J by 5 bases. This CDR3 comprises 15 residues. CDR1 is SGHTA, CDR2 FQGTGA, per germline.

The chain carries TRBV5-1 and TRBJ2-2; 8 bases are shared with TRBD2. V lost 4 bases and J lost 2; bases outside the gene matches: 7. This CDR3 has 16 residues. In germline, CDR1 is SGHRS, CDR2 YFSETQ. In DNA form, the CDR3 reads TGCGCCAGCAGCGACCCGGGGGGGGCAAACACCGGGGAGCTGTTTTTT. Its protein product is CASSDPGGANTGELFF.

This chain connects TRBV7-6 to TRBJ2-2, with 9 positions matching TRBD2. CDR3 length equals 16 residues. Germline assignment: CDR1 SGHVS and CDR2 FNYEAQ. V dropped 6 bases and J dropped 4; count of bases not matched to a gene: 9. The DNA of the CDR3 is TGTGCCAGCAGAATCAGCGGGGGGCCTGGCACCGGGGAGCTGTTTTTT. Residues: CASRISGGPGTGELFF.

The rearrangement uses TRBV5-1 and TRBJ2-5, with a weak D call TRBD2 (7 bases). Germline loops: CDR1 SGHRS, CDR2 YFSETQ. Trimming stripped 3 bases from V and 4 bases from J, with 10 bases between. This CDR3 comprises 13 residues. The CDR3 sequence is CASSSGGRETQYF. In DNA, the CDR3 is TGCGCCAGCAGCTCGGGGGGCAGAGAGACCCAGTACTTC.